This TCR beta chain was identified in a study of T cells in Graves' hyperthyroidism and ophthalmopathy. Template material for amplifying TCR beta CDR3 regions consisted of RNA transcripts. When the TCR CDR3 underwent first-round RT-PCR, the HTBI primer set was used. From the multiplex PCR reads, TCRdb called clonotypes with MiXCR, one entry per CDR3 protein. The profile shows under 300,000 distinct CDR3 sequences, around 15% of them singletons. V was shortened by 6 bases and J by 2 bases, with 10 bases between the two germline ends. The CDR3 covers 13 residues. This clonotype was seen repeatedly, ten times or more.

The chain carries TRBV12-3 or TRBV12-4 and TRBJ1-2; D call uncertain. The TCR originated in a woman between 50 and 59 years old with Graves' hyperthyroidism that later progressed to Graves' ophthalmopathy. Sequencing was done on a sample of blood. The CDR3 coding sequence is TGTGCCAGCAGCCCGGGGTGGAACTATGGCTACACCTTC. Translated, it gives CASSPGWNYGYTF.